The clone carrying this T cell receptor (beta chain) showed up many times. Molecular barcoded adaptors covering alpha/delta and beta/gamma chains were used on 400 to 450 ng RNA. TCRdb reprocessed the reads with MiXCR, giving one entry per CDR3 protein. The table shows 100,000 to 150,000 distinct CDR3 sequences, with less than 15% occurring only once. This entry comes from a study of read filtering for tumor transcriptome and immune sequencing. The germline CDR1 and CDR2 sequences are SEHNR and FQNEAQ (reference sequence). V dropped 4 bases and J dropped 2 bases, with 11 bases sitting between them. The CDR3 covers 14 residues.

The J gene is TRBJ1-1, the V gene TRBV7-9; D is possibly TRBD1 (5 bases). This clonotype was sampled from a donor over 35 with multiple myeloma. Sequenced sample: a population of CD138-negative cells sorted from bone marrow. The CDR3 DNA sequence: TGTGCCAGCAGCTCCCTCGGGGGAAACACTGAAGCTTTCTTT. Residues: CASSSLGGNTEAFF.